Described below is a single TCR beta chain sequence and its context. The antigen remains unidentified. The data are from a study of vaccination and CD4 T cells after COVID-19. Study details: Typically, post-vaccine samples were obtained a median 72 days after dose two, within a range of 14 to 241.

This CDR3 region has 13 residues. CDR1 is MRHNA, CDR2 SNTAGT, per germline. V gave up 8 bases and J gave up 0 bases, with 10 bases separating them. The assay that was used to sequence DNA from cultured CD4+ T cells was the Oncomine TCR Beta short-read assay. The source of extracted genomic DNA was cultured CD4+ T cells. TCRdb fed the PCR reads into MiXCR, producing one record per CDR3 protein. The table includes roughly 2,400 distinct CDR3 sequences, around 27% detected once. Treatment described: roughly nine-day PBMC culture with coronavirus spike peptide pools or control peptides (ViraFEST assay). The clonotype comes from a human donor who had recovered from COVID-19. This specimen consisted of CD4+ T cells from blood, cultured in vitro, obtained after SARS-CoV-2 vaccination. V gene TRBV6-4 combines with J gene TRBJ1-1; D is possibly TRBD1 (5 bases). Here the CDR3 DNA reads TGTGCCAGCGGGGGGGTAATGAACACTGAAGCTTTCTTT. This translates into CASGGVMNTEAFF.